This TCR beta chain was profiled in a study of tumor and adjacent non-tumor tissue in lung cancer. As for the study in general: On average, productive TCRbeta reads reached about 4.17 million per sample. Notes on the study in general: Tumor repertoires had a smaller top 100 clone share than normal lung. Tumor tissue had significantly higher TCR diversity than normal lung.

Details on this clonotype: Its antigen is not identified.

TCRbeta libraries were built with three rounds of nested PCR, modified from ARM-PCR. TCRdb re-analysed the multiplex PCR reads in MiXCR, keeping a single row per CDR3 protein. Among 35,000 to 55,000 distinct CDR3 sequences, roughly 60% were seen once, and the ten largest hold over 40%. This CDR3 comprises 17 residues. Trimming shortened V by 1 base and J by 2 bases, and 19 bases separated the two germline ends. The germline gives CDR1 DFQATT, CDR2 SNEGSKA (reference sequence). The template was RNA from unsorted bulk tissue. Distant lung tissue was collected more than 3 cm away from the tumor edge. This TCR was recovered from a man aged 50-60 years with non-small cell lung cancer. Sequencing was done on a sample of distant non-tumor lung tissue. The chain carries TRBV20-1 and TRBJ2-3; D possibly corresponds to TRBD2 (6 bases). The CDR3 here is CSARALTPGLNTDTQYF. The DNA of the CDR3 is TGCAGTGCTAGAGCCTTGACTCCGGGACTCAACACAGATACGCAGTATTTT.